The entry below gives a single T cell receptor beta chain sequence along with its context. This sample stems from a study of T cells in Graves' hyperthyroidism and ophthalmopathy. Looking at the study overall: Peripheral blood sampling occurred at initial diagnosis, before any treatment.

CDR3 length equals 10 residues. Trimming pared 7 bases from V and 4 bases from J, leaving 4 bases between. Germline V CDR1 and CDR2: SQVTM, ANQGSEA. RNA transcripts provided the source from which TCR beta CDR3 regions were amplified. The HTBI primer set served for first-round RT-PCR of the TCR CDR3. TCRdb redid the calling of the multiplex PCR reads with MiXCR, one entry per CDR3 protein. The table lists over 45,000 distinct CDR3 sequences, roughly 50% of them singletons. Active moderate-to-severe ophthalmopathy, Clinical Activity Score at least 3, NOSPECS at least 4, under 3 months' duration. Based on clinical symptoms, serum thyroxine and TRAb, thyroid ultrasound and orbital computed tomography, diagnoses were reached. The authors obtained PBMCs from 10 ml of fresh peripheral blood.

The chain recombines TRBV29-1 with TRBJ2-2; D is ambiguous. The sample comprised blood. This TCR was recovered from a woman between 45 and 60 years old with Graves' ophthalmopathy. CDR3 protein: CSAPTGELFF. The CDR3 nucleotides read TGCAGCGCACCCACCGGGGAGCTGTTTTTT.